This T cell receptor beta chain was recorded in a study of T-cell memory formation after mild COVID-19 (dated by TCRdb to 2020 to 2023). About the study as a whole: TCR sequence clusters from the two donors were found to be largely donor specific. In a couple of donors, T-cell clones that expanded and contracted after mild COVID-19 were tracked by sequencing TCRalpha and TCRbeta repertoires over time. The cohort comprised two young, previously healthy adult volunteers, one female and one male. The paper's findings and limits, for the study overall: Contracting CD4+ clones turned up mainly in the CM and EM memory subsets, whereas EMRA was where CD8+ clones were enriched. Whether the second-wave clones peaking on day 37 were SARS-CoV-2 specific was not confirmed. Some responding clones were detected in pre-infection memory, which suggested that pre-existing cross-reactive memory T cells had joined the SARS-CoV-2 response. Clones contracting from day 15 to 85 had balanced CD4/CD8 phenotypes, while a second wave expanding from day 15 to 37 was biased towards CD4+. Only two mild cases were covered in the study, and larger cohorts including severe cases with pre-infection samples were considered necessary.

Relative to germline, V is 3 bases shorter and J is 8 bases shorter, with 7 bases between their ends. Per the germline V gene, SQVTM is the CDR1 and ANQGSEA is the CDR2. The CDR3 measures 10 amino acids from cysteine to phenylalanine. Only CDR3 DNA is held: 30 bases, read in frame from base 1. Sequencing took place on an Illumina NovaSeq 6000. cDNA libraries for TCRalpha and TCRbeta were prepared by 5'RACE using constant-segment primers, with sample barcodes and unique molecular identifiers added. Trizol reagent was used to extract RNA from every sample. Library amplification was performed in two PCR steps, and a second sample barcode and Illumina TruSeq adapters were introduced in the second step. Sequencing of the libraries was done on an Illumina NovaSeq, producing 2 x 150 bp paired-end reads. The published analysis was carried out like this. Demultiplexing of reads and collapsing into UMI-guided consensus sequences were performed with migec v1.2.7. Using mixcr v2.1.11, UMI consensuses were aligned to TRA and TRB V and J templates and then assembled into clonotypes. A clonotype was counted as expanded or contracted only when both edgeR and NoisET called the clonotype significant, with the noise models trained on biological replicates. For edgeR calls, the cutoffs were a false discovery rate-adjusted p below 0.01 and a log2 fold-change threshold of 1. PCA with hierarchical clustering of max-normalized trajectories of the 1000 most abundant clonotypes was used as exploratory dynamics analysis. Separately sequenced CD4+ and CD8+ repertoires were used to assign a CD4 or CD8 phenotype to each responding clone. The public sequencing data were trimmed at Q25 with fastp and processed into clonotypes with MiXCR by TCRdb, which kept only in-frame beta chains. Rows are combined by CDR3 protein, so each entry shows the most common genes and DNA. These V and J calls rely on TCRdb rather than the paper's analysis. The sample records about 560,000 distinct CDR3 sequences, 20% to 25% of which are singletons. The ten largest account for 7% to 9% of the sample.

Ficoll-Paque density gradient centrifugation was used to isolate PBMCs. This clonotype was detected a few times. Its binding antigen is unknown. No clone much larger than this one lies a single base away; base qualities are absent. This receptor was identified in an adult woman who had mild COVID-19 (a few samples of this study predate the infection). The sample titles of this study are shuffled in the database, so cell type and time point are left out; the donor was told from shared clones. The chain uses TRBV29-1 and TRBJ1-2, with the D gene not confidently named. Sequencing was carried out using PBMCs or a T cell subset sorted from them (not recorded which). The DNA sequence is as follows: TGCAGCGTTGATGGGAACGGCTACACCTTC. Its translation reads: CSVDGNGYTF. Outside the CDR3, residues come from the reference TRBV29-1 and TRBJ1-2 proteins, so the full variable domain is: SAVISQKPSRDICQRGTSLTIQCQVDSQVTMMFWYRQQPGQSLTLIATANQGSEATYESGFVIDKFPISRPNLTFSTLTVSNMSPEDSSIYLCSVDGNGYTFGSGTRLTVV.